This is a list of T cell receptor beta chains from one sample in a study of shared clonotypes between healthy human individuals. Sequenced by immunoSEQ multiplex PCR; TCRdb stores in-frame clones only, minus some. The table lists about 750,000 clones, 80% to 95% of them singletons. Sequenced sample: naive CD8+ T cells sorted from blood. Every receptor here comes from a man aged 25-45 years in good health. Both conserved end residues are part of each CDR3. D genes are given only for firm matches. The listing skips clone size in some rows; elsewhere it reads once, few, many or a size class.

-	TRBJ2-7	TRBV5-5	-	TGTGCCAGCAGCCTGTGGACAGGAGGGATCTACGAGCAGTACTTC	CASSLWTGGIYEQYF
-	TRBJ2-1	TRBV7-9	-	TGTGCCAGCAGCTTAGCGCACCAGAACTCCTACAATGAGCAGTTCTTC	CASSLAHQNSYNEQFF
-	TRBJ1-3	TRBV13	-	TGTGCCAGCAGCCCCGGACTTTCTGGAAACACCATATATTTT	CASSPGLSGNTIYF
-	TRBJ1-2	TRBV10-3	-	TGTGCCATCAGTGACCCCCCAACAGGGCTCGTCTATGGCTACACCTTC	CAISDPPTGLVYGYTF
-	TRBJ2-2	TRBV9	-	TGTGCCAGCAGCCCCTCAACAGGGCTCCCCGGGGAGCTGTTTTTT	CASSPSTGLPGELFF
-	TRBJ1-1	TRBV7-9	-	TGTGCCAGCAGCTTAGGATCCAGGGTTGAAGCTTTCTTT	CASSLGSRVEAFF
-	TRBJ2-1	TRBV11-2	-	TGTGCCAGCAGCCCCTTGGATGAGCAGTTCTTC	CASSPLDEQFF
-	TRBJ2-1	TRBV7-3	-	TGTGCCAGCAGCTTAAACGTCAGGGGTAGTAATGAGCAGTTCTTC	CASSLNVRGSNEQFF
-	TRBJ2-2	TRBV7-6	few	TGTGCCAGCAGCTTAGAATCCGGGGAGCTGTTTTTT	CASSLESGELFF
-	TRBJ2-7	TRBV7-6	-	TGTGCCAGCAGTTCCCCCTCCGGAGAGCAGTACTTC	CASSSPSGEQYF
-	TRBJ2-7	TRBV4-3	-	TGCGCCAGCAGCCAAGATCGGGCGGGACCCCCCTACGAGCAGTACTTC	CASSQDRAGPPYEQYF
TRBD2	TRBJ2-7	TRBV4-1	-	TGCGCCAGCAGCCAAGATGAACCCCCGGGGCTCCTAGCGGGAGATCCCCACGAGCAGTACTTC	CASSQDEPPGLLAGDPHEQYF
TRBD2	TRBJ2-1	TRBV9	-	TGTGCCAGCAGCCCTGCTAGCGGGTCCTACAATGAGCAGTTCTTC	CASSPASGSYNEQFF
-	TRBJ2-3	TRBV6-6	-	TGTGCCAGCAGTTACTCGTGGGGGAGCACAGATACGCAGTATTTT	CASSYSWGSTDTQYF